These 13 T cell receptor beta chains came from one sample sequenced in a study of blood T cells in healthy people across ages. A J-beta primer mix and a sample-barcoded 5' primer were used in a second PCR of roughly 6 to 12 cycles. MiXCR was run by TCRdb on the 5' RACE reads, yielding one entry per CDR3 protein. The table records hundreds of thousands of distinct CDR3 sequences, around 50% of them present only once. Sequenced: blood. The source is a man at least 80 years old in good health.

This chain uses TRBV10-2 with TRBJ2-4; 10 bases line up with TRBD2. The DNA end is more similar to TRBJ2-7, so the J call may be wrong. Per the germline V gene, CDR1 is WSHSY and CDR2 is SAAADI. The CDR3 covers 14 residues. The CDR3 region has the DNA TGCGCCAGCACCAAAGCGGGAGGGCTTGGCGAGCAGTACTTC. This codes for CASTKAGGLGEQYF.

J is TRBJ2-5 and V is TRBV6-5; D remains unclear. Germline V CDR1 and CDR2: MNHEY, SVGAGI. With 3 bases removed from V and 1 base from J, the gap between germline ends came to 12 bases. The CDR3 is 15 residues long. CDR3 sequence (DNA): TGTGCCAGCAGTTATTGGGGTCAGTTCCAAGAGACCCAGTACTTC. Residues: CASSYWGQFQETQYF.

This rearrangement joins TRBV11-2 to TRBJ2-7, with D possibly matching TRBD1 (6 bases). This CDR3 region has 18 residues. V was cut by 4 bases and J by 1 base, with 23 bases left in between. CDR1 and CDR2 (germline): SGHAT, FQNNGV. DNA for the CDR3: TGTGCCAGCAGCTCCGCCGAGACGGGCCTTCAGGGGTCCTACGAGCAGTACTTC. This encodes CASSSAETGLQGSYEQYF.

The DNA for the CDR3 is TGTGCCAGCACCCCTGGCATAGCGGGAGGAAACAATGAGCAGTTCTTC. This sequence encodes CASTPGIAGGNNEQFF. V and J are TRBV12-3 or TRBV12-4 and TRBJ2-1; 10 nucleotides line up with TRBD2. V shed 7 bases and J 5 bases; nucleotides not matched to a gene: 11. The CDR3 covers 16 residues.

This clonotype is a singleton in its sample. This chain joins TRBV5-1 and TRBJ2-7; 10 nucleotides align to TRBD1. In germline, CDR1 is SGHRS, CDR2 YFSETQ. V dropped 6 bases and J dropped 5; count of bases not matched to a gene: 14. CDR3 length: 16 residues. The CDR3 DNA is TGCGCCAGCACATTAACCCCGGGACAGGGGACCAACGAGCAGTACTTC. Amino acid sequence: CASTLTPGQGTNEQYF.

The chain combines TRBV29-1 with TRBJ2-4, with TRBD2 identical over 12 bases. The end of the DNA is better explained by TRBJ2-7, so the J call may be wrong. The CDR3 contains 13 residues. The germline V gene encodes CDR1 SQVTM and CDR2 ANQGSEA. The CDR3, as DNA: TGCAGCGTTGGACTAGCGGGAGTCAACGAGCAGTACTTC. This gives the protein CSVGLAGVNEQYF.

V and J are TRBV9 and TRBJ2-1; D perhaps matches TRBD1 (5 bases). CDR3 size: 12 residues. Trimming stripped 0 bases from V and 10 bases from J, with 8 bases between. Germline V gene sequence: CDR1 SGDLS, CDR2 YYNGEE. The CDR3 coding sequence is TGTGCCAGCAGCGTAGGGGGCGGCGAGCAGTTCTTC. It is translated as CASSVGGGEQFF. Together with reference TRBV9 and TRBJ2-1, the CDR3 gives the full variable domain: DSGVTQTPKHLITATGQRVTLRCSPRSGDLSVYWYQQSLDQGLQFLIQYYNGEERAKGNILERFSAQQFPDLHSELNLSSLELGDSALYFCASSVGGGEQFFGPGTRLTVL.

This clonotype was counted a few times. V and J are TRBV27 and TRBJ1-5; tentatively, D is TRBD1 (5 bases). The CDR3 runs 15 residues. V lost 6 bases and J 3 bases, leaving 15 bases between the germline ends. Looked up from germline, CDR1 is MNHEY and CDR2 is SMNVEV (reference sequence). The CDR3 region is CASRPQGPSNQPQHF. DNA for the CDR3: TGTGCCAGCAGACCTCAGGGTCCTTCCAATCAGCCCCAGCATTTT.

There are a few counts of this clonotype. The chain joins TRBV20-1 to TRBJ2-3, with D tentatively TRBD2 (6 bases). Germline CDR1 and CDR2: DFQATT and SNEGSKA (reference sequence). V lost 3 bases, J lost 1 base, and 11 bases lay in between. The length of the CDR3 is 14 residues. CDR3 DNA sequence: TGCAGTGCTAGCGGGAGAGCGGGCACAGATACGCAGTATTTT. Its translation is CSASGRAGTDTQYF.

CDR3 loop: CSAAGQPNSPLHF. The CDR3, as DNA: TGCAGTGCCGCGGGACAGCCAAATTCACCCCTCCACTTT. This chain uses TRBV20-1 with TRBJ1-6; 7 bases align to TRBD1. V lost 6 bases and J lost 7; bases outside the gene matches: 6. The CDR3 sequence is 13 residues long. The V gene's germline CDR1 is DFQATT and CDR2 SNEGSKA (reference sequence).

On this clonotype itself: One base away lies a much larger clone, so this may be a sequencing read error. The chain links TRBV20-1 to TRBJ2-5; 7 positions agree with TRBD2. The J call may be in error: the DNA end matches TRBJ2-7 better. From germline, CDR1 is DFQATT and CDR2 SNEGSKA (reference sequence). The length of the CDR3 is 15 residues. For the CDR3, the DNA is TGCAGTGCTAGCCCGTCGACTAGCCCCCTCTACGAGCAGTACTTC. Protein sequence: CSASPSTSPLYEQYF.

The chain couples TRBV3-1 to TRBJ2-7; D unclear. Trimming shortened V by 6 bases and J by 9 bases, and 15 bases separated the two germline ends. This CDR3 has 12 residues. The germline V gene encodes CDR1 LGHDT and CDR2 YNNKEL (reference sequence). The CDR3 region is CASSSHRAGQYF. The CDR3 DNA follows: TGTGCCAGCAGTTCCCATCGGGCCGGGCAGTACTTC.

For the CDR3, the DNA is TGTGCCATCAGTGGGACTGGAAGCTCCTACAATGAGCAGTTCTTC. It is translated as CAISGTGSSYNEQFF. This chain uses TRBV10-3 with TRBJ2-1; tentative D call: TRBD2 (5 bases). Looked up from germline, CDR1 is ENHRY and CDR2 is SYGVKD. CDR3 size: 15 residues. Trimming stripped 4 bases from V and 0 bases from J, with 10 bases between.